The 32 T cell receptor beta chains presented below share a single source sample, sequenced in a study of blood T cell repertoires in COVID-19. Sequencing used immunoSEQ multiplex PCR; TCRdb keeps in-frame clones, though not all of them. Of hundreds of thousands of clones listed, around 90% are singletons. Sequenced sample: peripheral blood. The receptors originated from a human donor in a cohort sampled during active COVID-19.

V gene TRBV25-1 combines with J gene TRBJ2-7; a possible D gene is TRBD1 (5 bases). The V end lost 2 bases, the J end lost 3 bases, and 8 bases lay between the germline ends. The CDR3 is 13 residues long. Germline lookup yields CDR1 MGHDK and CDR2 SYGVNS. CDR3 bases: TGTGCCAGCAGTGAAACAGGTTTCTACGAGCAGTACTTC. It yields the protein CASSETGFYEQYF.

Points on this clone: A much more abundant neighbour one base away suggests this may be a read error. The V call is TRBV25-1, the J call TRBJ2-2; no clear D gene. The CDR3 is made up of 13 amino acids. CDR1 and CDR2 (germline): MGHDK, SYGVNS. V shed 1 base and J shed 3 bases, with 3 bases lying between them. CDR3 amino acids: CASSESYTGELFF. The CDR3 region has the DNA TGTGCCAGCAGTGAATCATACACCGGGGAGCTGTTTTTT. Drawing the rest from reference TRBV25-1 and TRBJ2-2, the complete variable domain is EADIYQTPRYLVIGTGKKITLECSQTMGHDKMYWYQQDPGMELHLIHYSYGVNSTEKGDLSSESTVSRIRTEHFPLTLESARPSHTSQYLCASSESYTGELFFGEGSRLTVL.

This clone occurred once. V gene TRBV7-3 combines with J gene TRBJ2-5; TRBD2 matches at 13 bases. The trim removed 5 bases at V and 5 bases at J, leaving 5 bases unmatched. The CDR3 length is 15 residues. CDR1 and CDR2 (germline): SGHTA, FQGTGA. In nucleotides, the CDR3 is TGTGCCAGCAGCCCGCGGGGACTAGCGGGGGAGACCCAGTACTTC. Its translation is CASSPRGLAGETQYF.

This clone was observed once. V is TRBV7-9 and J is TRBJ2-7; 14 positions match TRBD2. This CDR3 has 17 amino acids. The J segment lost 0 bases and the V segment lost 4 bases, leaving 5 bases of the junction unmatched. Per germline, CDR1 SEHNR and CDR2 FQNEAQ (reference sequence). The CDR3 sequence is CASSSRLAGGPSYEQYF. In DNA, the CDR3 is TGTGCCAGCAGCTCCCGACTAGCGGGAGGGCCCTCCTACGAGCAGTACTTC.

The V and J genes are TRBV27 and TRBJ2-5; tentative D call: TRBD2 (6 bases). The germline CDR1 and CDR2 sequences are MNHEY and SMNVEV (reference sequence). The V and J ends lost 5 bases and 5 bases respectively, with 18 bases between them. The CDR3 spans 15 residues. Here the CDR3 DNA reads TGTGCCAGCAGTCAAGAAGGACTATCTTGGGAGACCCAGTACTTC. It codes for CASSQEGLSWETQYF.

The V gene is TRBV7-9, the J gene TRBJ1-6; 8 positions agree with TRBD1. Germline-derived CDR1 and CDR2 are SEHNR and FQNEAQ (reference sequence). With 3 bases clipped from V and 10 bases from J, the junction kept 8 bases outside the gene matches. CDR3 size: 15 residues. The CDR3 is CASSLEDRGFSPLHF. CDR3 in DNA: TGTGCCAGCAGCTTGGAAGACAGGGGATTCTCACCCCTCCACTTT.

This rearrangement joins TRBV14 to TRBJ2-7; maybe TRBD2 (5 bases). CDR1 is SGHDN, CDR2 FVKESK, per germline. The CDR3 extends over 13 amino acids. Deletions cut 2 bases from V and 3 bases from J, with 8 bases between. As DNA, the CDR3 is TGTGCCAGCAGCCAAATAGGGAGCTACGAGCAGTACTTC. As protein: CASSQIGSYEQYF. Drawing the rest from reference TRBV14 and TRBJ2-7, the complete variable domain is EAGVTQFPSHSVIEKGQTVTLRCDPISGHDNLYWYRRVMGKEIKFLLHFVKESKQDESGMPNNRFLAERTGGTYSTLKVQPAELEDSGVYFCASSQIGSYEQYFGPGTRLTVT.

The V gene is TRBV29-1, the J gene TRBJ2-7; possible D gene TRBD2, 7 bases. The length of the CDR3 is 13 residues. The V end was cut by 6 bases, the J end by 3 bases, with 15 bases between. The germline V gene encodes CDR1 SQVTM and CDR2 ANQGSEA. The CDR3 region is CSVKRGGIYEQYF. The CDR3 bases are TGCAGCGTGAAAAGGGGGGGGATCTACGAGCAGTACTTC.

The chain recombines TRBV11-2 with TRBJ2-7; D possibly corresponds to TRBD1 (5 bases). The V gene lost 3 bases and the J gene lost 5 bases, with 11 bases spanning the gap. Germline V CDR1 and CDR2: SGHAT, FQNNGV. The length of the CDR3 is 13 residues. CDR3 nucleotide sequence: TGTGCCAGCAGCTTGGGGCAGTCGGACGAGCAGTACTTC. Residues: CASSLGQSDEQYF. The full variable domain, completed using reference TRBV11-2 and TRBJ2-7, is EAGVAQSPRYKIIEKRQSVAFWCNPISGHATLYWYQQILGQGPKLLIQFQNNGVVDDSQLPKDRFSAERLKGVDSTLKIQPAKLEDSAVYLCASSLGQSDEQYFGPGTRLTVT.

This clone was observed a single time. The chain is built from TRBV28 and TRBJ2-7, with TRBD2 matching 10 bases. This CDR3 is 14 amino acids long. Germline V gene sequence: CDR1 MDHEN, CDR2 SYDVKM. V trimming: 5 bases; J trimming: 6 bases; junction bases outside the gene matches: 7. The CDR3 protein is CASSLLAGDGEQYF. CDR3 sequence (DNA): TGTGCCAGCAGTCTTCTAGCGGGGGACGGCGAGCAGTACTTC.

The chain employs TRBV11-2 and TRBJ1-4, with D uncertain. There are 14 residues in the CDR3. The V end lost 5 bases, the J end lost 8 bases, and 15 bases lay between the germline ends. Germline V gene sequence: CDR1 SGHAT, CDR2 FQNNGV. CDR3 sequence reads: CASSREGLEEKLFF. The CDR3 DNA is TGTGCCAGCAGCAGGGAGGGTTTAGAGGAAAAACTGTTTTTT.

The chain has TRBV6-5 and TRBJ2-1; 8 positions agree with TRBD2. Germline lookup yields CDR1 MNHEY and CDR2 SVGAGI. V shed 2 bases, J shed 5 bases, and the junction held 5 bases outside the gene matches. This CDR3 is 15 amino acids long. The CDR3 reads CASSYAGGQHNEQFF. CDR3 bases: TGTGCCAGCAGTTACGCGGGGGGCCAGCACAATGAGCAGTTCTTC.

The chain has TRBV5-1 and TRBJ1-4; tentatively, D is TRBD1 (5 bases). The CDR3 is 13 residues long. Between the trimmed V and J ends, which lost 2 bases and 7 bases, there was a span of 9 bases. Germline assignment: CDR1 SGHRS and CDR2 YFSETQ. CDR3 protein: CASSFGRAEKLFF. For the CDR3, the DNA is TGCGCCAGCAGCTTTGGCAGGGCTGAAAAACTGTTTTTT.

The chain carries TRBV3-1 (or the pseudogene TRBV3-2) and TRBJ1-4, with D possibly matching TRBD1 (5 bases). With 3 bases removed from V and 8 bases from J, the gap between germline ends came to 10 bases. This CDR3 is built from 13 residues. CDR1 is LGHDT and CDR2 is YNNKEL in the germline V gene (reference sequence). The CDR3 bases are TGTGCCAGCAGCCAGATCTACAGGGAAAAACTGTTTTTT. It codes for CASSQIYREKLFF.

This chain links TRBV6-5 with TRBJ1-2, with 9 nucleotides matching TRBD1. The CDR3 covers 15 residues. The J segment lost 3 bases and the V segment lost 6 bases, leaving 8 bases of the junction unmatched. CDR1 is MNHEY and CDR2 is SVGAGI in the germline V gene. Written as DNA, the CDR3 is TGTGCCAGCAGAAGTATAGGGACAGGGTACTATGGCTACACCTTC. Amino acid sequence: CASRSIGTGYYGYTF.

The rearrangement joins TRBV5-1 to TRBJ2-7; 7 nucleotides match TRBD1. With 1 base clipped from V and 3 bases from J, the junction kept 4 bases outside the gene matches. Germline CDR1 is SGHRS and CDR2 is YFSETQ. This CDR3 spans 14 amino acids. CDR3: CASSLSSGGYEQYF. The CDR3 nucleotides are TGCGCCAGCAGCTTGTCCTCAGGGGGCTACGAGCAGTACTTC.

The chain employs TRBV10-2 and TRBJ2-7; unclear D gene. V was trimmed by 7 bases and J by 0 bases, leaving 13 bases between them. Germline V lookup: CDR1 WSHSY, CDR2 SAAADI. The CDR3 has 14 residues. This chain's CDR3 is CASTITRFSYEQYF. The CDR3 DNA reads as TGCGCCAGCACCATAACCAGATTCTCCTACGAGCAGTACTTC.

Only a few counts were recorded for this clone. J is TRBJ1-6 and V is TRBV20-1, with 7 bases identical to TRBD1. CDR1 and CDR2 from the germline V gene are DFQATT and SNEGSKA (reference sequence). This CDR3 has 11 amino acids. CDR3 residues: CRVDRDSPLHF. The CDR3 DNA reads TGCAGGGTCGACAGGGATTCACCCCTCCACTTT.

This chain joins TRBV20-1 and TRBJ2-7, with D possibly matching TRBD1 (6 bases). Germline V gene lookup returns CDR1 DFQATT and CDR2 SNEGSKA (reference sequence). The CDR3 loop spans 13 amino acids. Trimming left V 3 bases short and J 3 bases short, with 12 bases between. The chain's CDR3 is CSASRTDRYEQYF. CDR3 DNA sequence: TGCAGTGCTAGTCGGACAGACCGCTACGAGCAGTACTTC.

V gene TRBV9 combines with J gene TRBJ1-1; perhaps TRBD1 as D (6 bases). The V gene lost 4 bases and the J gene lost 3 bases, with 7 bases spanning the gap. Germline-derived CDR1 and CDR2 are SGDLS and YYNGEE. The CDR3 contains 12 residues. The CDR3 nucleotides read TGTGCCAGCAGCACAGGGTACACTGAAGCTTTCTTT. Its protein is CASSTGYTEAFF.

This clone has more than one count but fewer than ten. The chain combines TRBV6-5 with TRBJ2-7; 8 bases line up with TRBD1. V lost 5 bases and J lost 7; bases outside the gene matches: 4. The germline CDR1 and CDR2 sequences are MNHEY and SVGAGI. This CDR3 is 12 amino acids long. CDR3 sequence reads: CASSRTGREQYF. The CDR3 DNA reads TGTGCCAGCAGTCGGACAGGGAGGGAGCAGTACTTC.

This rearrangement joins TRBV25-1 to TRBJ2-3; maybe TRBD1 (5 bases). This CDR3 is built from 18 residues. Trimming stripped 6 bases from V and 0 bases from J, with 22 bases between. Looked up from germline, CDR1 is MGHDK and CDR2 is SYGVNS. The CDR3 here is CASSAPDNKVGSTDTQYF. DNA of the CDR3: TGTGCCAGCAGCGCGCCGGACAATAAGGTAGGCAGCACAGATACGCAGTATTTT.

V gene TRBV6-2 or TRBV6-3 combines with J gene TRBJ2-3, with D perhaps matching TRBD2 (5 bases). This CDR3 contains 15 residues. Trimming removed 5 bases from V and 2 bases from J, with 14 bases in between. CDR1 is MNHEY and CDR2 is SVGEGT in the germline V gene. The CDR3 nucleotides read TGTGCCAGCAGTCTACGGCTAGCCGTCACAGATACGCAGTATTTT. Its protein is CASSLRLAVTDTQYF.

The CDR3 spells CASSRSRTGNQPQHF. CDR3 bases: TGTGCCAGCAGCCGATCCCGGACAGGCAATCAGCCCCAGCATTTT. The chain links TRBV16 to TRBJ1-5, with TRBD1 as a possible D gene (6 bases). The CDR3 contains 15 residues. Germline CDR1 and CDR2: KGHSY and FQNENV. The V end lost 4 bases, the J end lost 2 bases, and 12 bases lay between the germline ends.

V is TRBV18 and J is TRBJ2-7; TRBD1 might be the D (6 bases). Germline V lookup: CDR1 KGHSH, CDR2 LQKENI. V was shortened by 6 bases and J by 5 bases, with 14 bases between the two germline ends. CDR3 length: 13 amino acids. CDR3 residues: CASSPPGAHEQYF. The DNA of the CDR3 is TGTGCCAGCTCTCCTCCAGGGGCCCACGAGCAGTACTTC.

The chain carries TRBV7-2 and TRBJ1-1; D remains ambiguous. CDR1 is SGHTA and CDR2 is FQGNSA in the germline V gene. This CDR3 spans 14 amino acids. V was trimmed by 2 bases and J by 3 bases, leaving 10 bases between them. DNA of the CDR3: TGTGCCAGCAGCTTACAGCTCAGGTACACTGAAGCTTTCTTT. This codes for CASSLQLRYTEAFF.

The chain combines TRBV6-2 or TRBV6-3 with TRBJ1-2; TRBD1 is a possible D gene (5 bases). CDR1 MNHEY and CDR2 SVGEGT come from the germline V gene. Trimming stripped 4 bases from V and 8 bases from J, with 11 bases between. The CDR3 is made up of 12 amino acids. CDR3 nucleotides: TGTGCCAGCAGTTTGACAGTTCTGGGCTACACCTTC. This translates into CASSLTVLGYTF.

This sequence joins TRBV18 and TRBJ2-7, with a possible D match to TRBD2 (5 bases). The germline V and J ends were trimmed by 3 bases and 4 bases, with 22 bases remaining between them. The CDR3 has 17 amino acids. Germline CDR1 reads KGHSH; CDR2 reads LQKENI. CDR3 sequence (DNA): TGTGCCAGCTCACCGCCACCCGACCTTTCGGGGAAATACGAGCAGTACTTC. Protein product: CASSPPPDLSGKYEQYF.

Only one count was recorded for this clone. The CDR3 DNA reads as TGCGCCAGCAGCTTGGGGGCCGGGGGGAGGCTGAACACTGAAGCTTTCTTT. This translates into CASSLGAGGRLNTEAFF. J is TRBJ1-1 and V is TRBV5-1; possibly TRBD1 for D (5 bases). Germline V lookup: CDR1 SGHRS, CDR2 YFSETQ. This CDR3 region has 17 residues. Trimming stripped 0 bases from V and 0 bases from J, with 15 bases between. The full variable domain, completed using reference TRBV5-1 and TRBJ1-1, is KAGVTQTPRYLIKTRGQQVTLSCSPISGHRSVSWYQQTPGQGLQFLFEYFSETQRNKGNFPGRFSGRQFSNSRSEMNVSTLELGDSALYLCASSLGAGGRLNTEAFFGQGTRLTVV.

The V gene is TRBV25-1, the J gene TRBJ2-7, with 9 bases matching TRBD1. Germline V lookup: CDR1 MGHDK, CDR2 SYGVNS. The CDR3 consists of 15 residues. Unmatched junction bases numbered 10, after V lost 5 bases and J lost 5 bases. The CDR3 DNA is TGTGCCAGCAGTCTCTCCGGGACAGGGTATGACGAGCAGTACTTC. Translation: CASSLSGTGYDEQYF.

CDR3: CASSPDGLPGLQYF. The CDR3 DNA reads TGTGCCAGCAGCCCCGACGGCCTCCCAGGGTTGCAGTACTTC. This chain joins TRBV5-6 and TRBJ2-7; possibly TRBD1 for D (5 bases). The CDR3 spans 14 residues. V was pared by 4 bases and J by 9 bases, with 20 bases between. From germline, CDR1 is SGHDT and CDR2 YYEEEE.

The chain joins TRBV30 to TRBJ1-1, with no clear D. The length of the CDR3 is 14 residues. Germline assignment: CDR1 GTSNPN and CDR2 SVGIG (reference sequence). V dropped 1 base and J dropped 0 bases, with 9 bases sitting between them. In nucleotides, the CDR3 is TGTGCCTGGAGTGAGGGAGTCGTGAACACTGAAGCTTTCTTT. Its translation: CAWSEGVVNTEAFF. Looking up the rest from reference TRBV30 and TRBJ1-1 gives the full variable domain: SQTIHQWPATLVQPVGSPLSLECTVEGTSNPNLYWYRQAAGRGLQLLFYSVGIGQISSEVPQNLSASRPQDRQFILSSKKLLLSDSGFYLCAWSEGVVNTEAFFGQGTRLTVV.